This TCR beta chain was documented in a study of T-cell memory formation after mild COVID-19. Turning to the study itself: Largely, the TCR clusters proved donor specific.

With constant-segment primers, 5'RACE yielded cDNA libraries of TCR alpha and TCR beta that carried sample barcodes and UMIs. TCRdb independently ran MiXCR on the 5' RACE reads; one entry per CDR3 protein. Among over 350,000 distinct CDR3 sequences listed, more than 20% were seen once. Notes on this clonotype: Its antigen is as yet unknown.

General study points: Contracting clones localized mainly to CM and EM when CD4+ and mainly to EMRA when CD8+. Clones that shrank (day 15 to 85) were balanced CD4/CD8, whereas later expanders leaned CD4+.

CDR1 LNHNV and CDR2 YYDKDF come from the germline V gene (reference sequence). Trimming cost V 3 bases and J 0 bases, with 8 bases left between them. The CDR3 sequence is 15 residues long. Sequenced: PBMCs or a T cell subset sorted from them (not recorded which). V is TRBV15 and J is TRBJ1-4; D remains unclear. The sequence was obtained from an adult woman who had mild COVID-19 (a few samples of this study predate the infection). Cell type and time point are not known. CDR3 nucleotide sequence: TGTGCCACCAGCAGGAACAGAGCAACTAATGAAAAACTGTTTTTT. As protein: CATSRNRATNEKLFF. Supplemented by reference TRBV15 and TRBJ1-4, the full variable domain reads DAMVIQNPRYQVTQFGKPVTLSCSQTLNHNVMYWYQQKSSQAPKLLFHYYDKDFNNEADTPDNFQSRRPNTSFCFLDIRSPGLGDTAMYLCATSRNRATNEKLFFGSGTQLSVL.